The TCR beta chain described here comes from a study of regulatory T cells in long-lasting Graves disease. Study findings and constraints: Persistent patients had a count of shared public clonotypes (approximately 3,000) that exceeded that of new patients (approximately 920).

Germline-derived CDR1 and CDR2 are LNHDA and SQIVND (reference sequence). V was pared by 3 bases and J by 1 base, with 6 bases between. CDR3 size: 14 residues. Documented time point: persistent/refractory GD, antithyroid drugs over 5 years with positive TRAb. RNA isolated from PBMCs was used to make the TCR library. Through Arm-PCR of CDR3 regions and iRepertoire HTBI primers, TCR beta libraries were built. TCRdb called the multiplex PCR reads again in MiXCR, with one record for every CDR3 protein. This table has around 430,000 distinct CDR3 sequences, about 20% appearing once. This clonotype was found a few times. The antigen is undetermined.

The TCR originated in a female donor with Graves disease. The material sequenced was peripheral blood mononuclear cells (PBMCs), taken when the disease was refractory, from a patient treated with antithyroid drugs. The rearrangement uses TRBV19 and TRBJ2-2; D ambiguous. This CDR3 is CASSIGQNTGELFF. The CDR3 coding sequence is TGTGCCAGTAGTATTGGCCAGAACACCGGGGAGCTGTTTTTT. The whole variable domain, remainder taken from reference TRBV19 and TRBJ2-2, is DGGITQSPKYLFRKEGQNVTLSCEQNLNHDAMYWYRQDPGQGLRLIYYSQIVNDFQKGDIAEGYSVSREKKESFPLTVTSAQKNPTAFYLCASSIGQNTGELFFGEGSRLTVL.